Given below is one T cell receptor beta chain in context. The data were obtained in a study of T cell repertoires in aging, cancer and after chemotherapy. TRB rearrangements spanning V, D and J were amplified using mixed TRB-A/B primers. TCRdb reprocessed the multiplex PCR reads with MiXCR, giving one entry per CDR3 protein. The sample includes about 13,000 distinct CDR3 sequences, 25% of them seen just once. CDR3 length equals 14 residues. V gave up 0 bases and J gave up 7 bases, with 13 bases separating them. Germline CDR1 LGHNT, CDR2 FRNRAP. TCR beta rearrangements were amplified from peripheral blood genomic DNA.

This TCR was sampled from a human donor in good health. The chain carries TRBV12-5 and TRBJ2-7, with D unclear. Material for sequencing was blood. The CDR3 is CASGLVRINGEQYF. The CDR3 DNA reads as TGTGCTAGTGGTTTGGTACGGATCAACGGGGAGCAGTACTTC.